This T cell receptor beta chain was sequenced during a study of CD8+ T cells in alopecia areata. Turning to this clone: What it recognizes is unknown.

The CDR3 sequence is 12 residues long. V lost 0 bases to trimming and J lost 7 bases, with 7 bases between them. Germline V gene data show CDR1 as GTSNPN and CDR2 as SVGIG (reference sequence). General observations from the study: Normal skin contains resident alphabeta T cells, and these are also sequenced in scalp samples. Among patients, TCR sharing was less clear than in mice, a difference possibly due in part to HLA diversity in the patient population. Higher clonality and more expanded CD8+ clones appeared in lesional than normal scalp.

PBMCs yielded sorted CD4+ and CD8+ T cells. RNA, once extracted, was reverse transcribed into cDNA for use as the sequencing template. Clones were read by immunoSEQ multiplex PCR, and TCRdb kept only the in-frame ones, dropping some. In the table there are over 90,000 clones, roughly half of which are singletons. The receptor was isolated from a human donor in good health. The sample was CD4+ T cells sorted from blood. The chain joins TRBV30 to TRBJ2-1; D remains ambiguous. The CDR3 coding sequence is TGTGCCTGGAGTGTAATGGGGAATGAGCAGTTCTTC. Protein: CAWSVMGNEQFF.